These 2 T cell receptor beta chains were all obtained from the same sample, sequenced in a study of monozygotic twins with inflammatory bowel disease. Reanalyzing the 5' RACE reads, TCRdb keeps one entry per CDR3 protein, without DNA. The specimen's table records approximately 160,000 distinct CDR3 sequences. The sequenced sample consisted of blood. The source of these receptors is a human donor with ulcerative colitis or Crohn's disease, or a healthy co-twin of an affected twin (not recorded which).

The genes are TRBV11-2 and TRBJ2-1; TCRdb names TRBD1, which stays unverified in the absence of DNA. Germline CDR1 reads SGHAT; CDR2 reads FQNNGV. The CDR3 loop spans 13 amino acids. The CDR3: CASSRPGAMEQFF.

V usage is TRBV27 and J usage is TRBJ1-4; there is no DNA to check the TCRdb D call of TRBD1. This CDR3 is 19 amino acids long. Germline V lookup: CDR1 MNHEY, CDR2 SMNVEV (reference sequence). The CDR3 loop reads CASSPRPGEMVATNEKLFF.